Below are 13 T cell receptor beta chains sequenced from a single sample in a study of shared clonotypes between healthy human individuals. Sequencing used immunoSEQ multiplex PCR; TCRdb keeps in-frame clones, though not all of them. The table shows a few million clones, with over 85% occurring only once. The material sequenced was naive CD4+ T cells sorted from blood. Subset described: CD45RA+ positively selected. The receptor source for this set is a man between 18 and 35 years old in good health.

This chain connects TRBV19 to TRBJ2-6, with D unclear. The CDR3 is 11 residues long. Trimming took 7 bases from V and 8 from J, leaving 6 bases between them. The germline V gene encodes CDR1 LNHDA and CDR2 SQIVND (reference sequence). The CDR3 bases are TGTGCCAGTAAGGGTTCCAACGTCCTGACTTTC. As protein: CASKGSNVLTF.

The chain is built from TRBV7-2 and TRBJ2-3; D may be TRBD2 (7 bases). V dropped 3 bases and J dropped 1 base, with 11 bases sitting between them. The germline V gene has CDR1 SGHTA and CDR2 FQGNSA. The CDR3 has 15 residues. The CDR3: CASSFDGGRTDTQYF. CDR3 coding DNA: TGTGCCAGCAGCTTCGACGGGGGGCGCACAGATACGCAGTATTTT.

The rearrangement links TRBV28 to TRBJ1-2; D might be TRBD1 (6 bases). The length of the CDR3 is 12 residues. Looked up from germline, CDR1 is MDHEN and CDR2 is SYDVKM. The ends were cut back, 4 bases at V and 6 bases at J, with 9 bases in the middle. CDR3 coding DNA: TGTGCCAGCAGTTCTACAGGGAATGGCTACACCTTC. Protein sequence: CASSSTGNGYTF.

This clone was recorded only once. V and J are TRBV5-1 and TRBJ2-2; D gene uncertain. With 0 bases removed from V and 4 bases from J, the gap between germline ends came to 13 bases. Germline V gene sequence: CDR1 SGHRS, CDR2 YFSETQ. The CDR3 consists of 16 residues. The CDR3 region has the DNA TGCGCCAGCAGCTTGGTTCCCGGTTCCAGCACCGGGGAGCTGTTTTTT. The encoded protein is CASSLVPGSSTGELFF.

CDR3 sequence: CASSPRQGRGITIYF. CDR3 bases: TGTGCCAGCAGTCCTCGACAGGGGAGGGGGATCACCATATATTTT. The V and J genes are TRBV6-6 and TRBJ1-3; TRBD1 aligns across 8 bases. Germline V gene sequence: CDR1 MNHNY, CDR2 SVGAGI (reference sequence). The CDR3 is made up of 15 amino acids. V trimming: 5 bases; J trimming: 9 bases; junction bases outside the gene matches: 12.

Of note for this clone: The same CDR3 can be traced to other DNA sequences in this sample. The chain combines TRBV28 with TRBJ1-4; D gene uncertain. There are 15 residues in the CDR3. Deletions cut 1 base from V and 0 bases from J, with 6 bases between. The germline V gene has CDR1 MDHEN and CDR2 SYDVKM. CDR3 nucleotide sequence: TGTGCCAGCAGTTTATCTGGGGCAACTAATGAAAAACTGTTTTTT. It translates to CASSLSGATNEKLFF.

This chain uses TRBV30 with TRBJ2-5; 9 bases align to TRBD2. Trimming took 2 bases from V and 0 from J; bases not matched to a gene: 10. Germline values: CDR1 GTSNPN, CDR2 SVGIG (reference sequence). This CDR3 has 17 amino acids. The CDR3 DNA sequence: TGTGCCTGGAGTTCCGGGACTAGCCCAACAAACCAAGAGACCCAGTACTTC. It is translated as CAWSSGTSPTNQETQYF.

This clone was seen a few times. Other DNA sequences from this sample encode an identical CDR3 as well. V and J are TRBV7-2 and TRBJ1-2; D is unresolved. Germline lookup yields CDR1 SGHTA and CDR2 FQGNSA. CDR3 length: 13 amino acids. V lost 1 base and J 5 bases, leaving 8 bases between the germline ends. In DNA form, the CDR3 reads TGTGCCAGCAGCTTAGATCGAGGGTATGGCTACACCTTC. Protein: CASSLDRGYGYTF. Looking up the rest from reference TRBV7-2 and TRBJ1-2 gives the full variable domain: GAGVSQSPSNKVTEKGKDVELRCDPISGHTALYWYRQSLGQGLEFLIYFQGNSAPDKSGLPSDRFSAERTGGSVSTLTIQRTQQEDSAVYLCASSLDRGYGYTFGSGTRLTVV.

J is TRBJ2-5 and V is TRBV5-1, with 9 bases fitting TRBD1. J was trimmed by 2 bases and V by 4 bases; bases with no gene match: 15. The CDR3 spans 18 residues. Germline V gives CDR1 SGHRS, CDR2 YFSETQ. In nucleotides, the CDR3 is TGCGCCAGCAGCCTACTTGCCTATGGGGACAGGGCACAAGAGACCCAGTACTTC. Amino acid sequence: CASSLLAYGDRAQETQYF.

The V gene is TRBV11-3, the J gene TRBJ1-5; D is possibly TRBD1 (6 bases). The CDR3 runs to 16 residues. The V end lost 3 bases, the J end lost 1 base, and 13 bases lay between the germline ends. Germline CDR1 is SGHNT and CDR2 is YENEEA. CDR3 sequence (DNA): TGTGCCAGCAGCTTTTACAAGGGGGGAAGCAATCAGCCCCAGCATTTT. Translated: CASSFYKGGSNQPQHF.

The chain carries TRBV7-2 and TRBJ2-3; D is possibly TRBD1 (6 bases). This CDR3 is built from 14 residues. V lost 9 bases, J lost 0 bases, and 13 bases lay in between. Germline values: CDR1 SGHTA, CDR2 FQGNSA. CDR3 sequence (DNA): TGTGCCAGAAATTACAGGGTTAGCACAGATACGCAGTATTTT. Its protein product is CARNYRVSTDTQYF.

The CDR3 reads CASIRSVNTEAFF. CDR3 nucleotides: TGTGCCAGCATACGGTCAGTTAACACTGAAGCTTTCTTT. J is TRBJ1-1 and V is TRBV28; D unclear. Between the trimmed V and J ends, which lost 7 bases and 2 bases, there was a span of 11 bases. CDR1 MDHEN and CDR2 SYDVKM come from the germline V gene. The length of the CDR3 is 13 residues.

As concerns this clone: Other DNA sequences from this sample encode an identical CDR3 as well. The chain has TRBV5-1 and TRBJ2-5; TRBD2 aligns across 8 bases. The junction had 3 bases not matched to a gene; V was cut back by 5 bases and J by 0 bases. The CDR3 contains 14 residues. Germline V gene sequence: CDR1 SGHRS, CDR2 YFSETQ. The CDR3 region has the DNA TGCGCCAGCAGAGGGCGGGGGGACCAAGAGACCCAGTACTTC. It yields the protein CASRGRGDQETQYF. Filled out from reference TRBV5-1 and TRBJ2-5, the complete variable domain reads KAGVTQTPRYLIKTRGQQVTLSCSPISGHRSVSWYQQTPGQGLQFLFEYFSETQRNKGNFPGRFSGRQFSNSRSEMNVSTLELGDSALYLCASRGRGDQETQYFGPGTRLLVL.